This T cell receptor (beta chain) was profiled in a study of human T cells and chemical hapten exposure. Study conclusions and caveats: Controls had significantly fewer large CDR3 similarity clusters than were formed by expanded TCRs. TCRs exceeding a frequency of 1 in 1000 stayed unchanged under DPC sensitization. Counts of expanded TCRs (at PT1) showed a positive correlation with patch test score.

Time point denoted: pre-sensitization, week 0. Regarding treatment: therapeutic diphenylcyclopropenone sensitization with weekly scalp DPC. Prior to each patch test being applied, blood was drawn. Trimming removed 2 bases from V and 11 bases from J, with 12 bases in between. The CDR3 length is 12 residues. Germline V lookup: CDR1 LGHDT, CDR2 YNNKEL (reference sequence). TCRdb recomputed calls from the RACE reads with MiXCR, one row per CDR3 protein. Of roughly 38,000 distinct CDR3 sequences in the sample, less than 9% were seen once. This clonotype was counted many times. Its antigen is as yet unknown. The sequence derives from a woman in her forties or fifties with alopecia areata. Some clones in this sample may be carry-over from other donors' samples. This chain connects TRBV3-1 to TRBJ1-1; D not resolved. The sequences come from whole blood, collected in connection with sensitization to the hapten diphenylcyclopropenone (DPC). CDR3 bases: TGTGCCAGCAGCCAAATCGGGGATCGTGCTTTCTTT. This codes for CASSQIGDRAFF.